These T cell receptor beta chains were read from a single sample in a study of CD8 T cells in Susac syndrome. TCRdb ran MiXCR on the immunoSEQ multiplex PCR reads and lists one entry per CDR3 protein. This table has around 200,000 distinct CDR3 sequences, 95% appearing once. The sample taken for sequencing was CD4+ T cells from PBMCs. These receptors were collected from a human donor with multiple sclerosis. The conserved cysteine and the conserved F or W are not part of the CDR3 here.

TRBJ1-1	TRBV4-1	ASSQLNRQAF
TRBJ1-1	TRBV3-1	ASSLTGAEAF
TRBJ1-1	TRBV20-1	SAAGQIAEAF
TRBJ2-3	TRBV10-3	AIGGSPGDTQY
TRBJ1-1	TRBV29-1	SVGKDRVNTEAF
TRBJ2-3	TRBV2	ASSEGRGVDTQY
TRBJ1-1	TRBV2	ASRVHGTRNTEAF
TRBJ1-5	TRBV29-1	SVSDRGNQPQH
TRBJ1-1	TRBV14	ASSRSVNTEAF
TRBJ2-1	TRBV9	ASSPSGGQGEQF
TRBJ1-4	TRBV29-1	SAIGTVPEKLF
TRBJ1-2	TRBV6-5	ASRPRGGYGYT
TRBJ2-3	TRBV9	ASSARRSTGDTQY
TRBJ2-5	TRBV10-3	AISESGRGDFQETQY
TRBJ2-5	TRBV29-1	SGGEETQY
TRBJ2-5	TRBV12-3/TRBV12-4	ASSLVPARVRETQY
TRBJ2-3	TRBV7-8	ASSLGAATDTQY
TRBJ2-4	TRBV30	AWSPQGAKNIQY